The sequence of this TCR beta chain was determined in a study of early T cells in non-severe SARS-CoV-2 infection. Study in general: The chains were unpaired, and the sequenced material was bulk RNA from unsorted whole blood.

In TCRdb, the 5' RACE reads were re-called with MiXCR into one record per CDR3 protein. The data contain approximately 71,000 distinct CDR3 sequences, under 13% of them singletons. V lost 6 bases, J lost 2 bases, and 5 bases stayed unmatched. Germline V gene data show CDR1 as LNHDA and CDR2 as SQIVND (reference sequence). The CDR3 length is 14 residues. This clonotype was observed a few times. This sequence joins TRBV19 and TRBJ2-7, with 9 bases aligning to TRBD1. The sample comprised whole blood. This receptor was obtained from an adult who was a healthcare worker with PCR-confirmed SARS-CoV-2 infection or an uninfected control (not recorded which). CDR3 loop: CASRGTGRTYEQYF. The CDR3 DNA follows: TGTGCCAGTAGGGGGACAGGGAGAACCTACGAGCAGTACTTC.